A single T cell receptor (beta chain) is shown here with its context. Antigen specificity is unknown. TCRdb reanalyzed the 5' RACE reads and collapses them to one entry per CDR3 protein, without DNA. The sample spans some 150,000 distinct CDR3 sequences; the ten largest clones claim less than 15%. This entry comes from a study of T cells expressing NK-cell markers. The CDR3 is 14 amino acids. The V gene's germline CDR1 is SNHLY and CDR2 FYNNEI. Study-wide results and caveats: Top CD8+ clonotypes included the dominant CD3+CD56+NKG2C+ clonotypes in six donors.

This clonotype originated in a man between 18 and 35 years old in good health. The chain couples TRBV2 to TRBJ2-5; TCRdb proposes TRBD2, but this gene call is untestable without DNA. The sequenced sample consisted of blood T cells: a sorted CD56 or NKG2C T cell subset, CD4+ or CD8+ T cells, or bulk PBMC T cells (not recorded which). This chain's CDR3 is CASTWEGRAETQYF.